One TCR beta chain is described in this entry. TCRdb keeps only in-frame clones here, not all; method: immunoSEQ multiplex PCR. The sample yields over 120,000 clones, 80% to 90% seen once. These data belong to a study of T cell responses to AZD1222 COVID-19 vaccine. For the study at large: Timing groups of about 4 and about 12 weeks for second doses were pooled.

Germline V gene lookup returns CDR1 SNHLY and CDR2 FYNNEI. Deletions cut 7 bases from V and 5 bases from J, with 15 bases between. This CDR3 region has 14 residues. The receptor was isolated from an adult in good health. The sequences come from peripheral blood, collected on day 0 of AZD1222 vaccination. The rearrangement uses TRBV2 and TRBJ1-5; tentative D call: TRBD1 (6 bases). For the CDR3, the DNA is TGTGCCAGCAACCGACAGGTGGGCTATCAGCCCCAGCATTTT. As protein: CASNRQVGYQPQHF.